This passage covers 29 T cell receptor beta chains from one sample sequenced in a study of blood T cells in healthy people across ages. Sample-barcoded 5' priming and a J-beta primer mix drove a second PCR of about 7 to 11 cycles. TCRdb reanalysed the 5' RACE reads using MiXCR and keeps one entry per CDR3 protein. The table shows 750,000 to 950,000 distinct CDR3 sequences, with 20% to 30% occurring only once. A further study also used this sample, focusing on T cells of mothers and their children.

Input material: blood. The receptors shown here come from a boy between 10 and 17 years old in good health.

In DNA, the CDR3 is TGCAGTGCTAGACGACCAGGGGTCGCCTACGAGCAGTACTTC. It translates to CSARRPGVAYEQYF. The chain carries TRBV20-1 and TRBJ2-7; the D gene is possibly TRBD1 (6 bases). Trimming took 2 bases from V and 2 from J, leaving 13 bases between them. CDR1 is DFQATT, CDR2 SNEGSKA, per germline (reference sequence). The CDR3 is 14 residues long.

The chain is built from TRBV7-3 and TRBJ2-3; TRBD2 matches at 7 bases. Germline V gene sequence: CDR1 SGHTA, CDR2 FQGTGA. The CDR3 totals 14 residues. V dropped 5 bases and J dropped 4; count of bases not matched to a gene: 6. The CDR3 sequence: CASSGGRAPDTQYF. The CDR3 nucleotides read TGTGCCAGCAGCGGGGGGAGGGCCCCAGATACGCAGTATTTT.

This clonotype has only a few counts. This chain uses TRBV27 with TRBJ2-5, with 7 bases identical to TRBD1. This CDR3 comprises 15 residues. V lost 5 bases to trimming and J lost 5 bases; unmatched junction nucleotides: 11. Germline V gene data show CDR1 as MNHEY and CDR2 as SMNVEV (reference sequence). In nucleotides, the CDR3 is TGTGCCAGCAGTGATCCGCCGGGACAGAGGGAGACCCAGTACTTC. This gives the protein CASSDPPGQRETQYF.

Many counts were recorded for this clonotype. The chain's CDR3 is CASSPETGDAGANVLTF. The CDR3 nucleotides are TGCGCCAGCAGCCCGGAAACAGGGGACGCTGGGGCCAACGTCCTGACTTTC. This chain uses TRBV5-1 with TRBJ2-6; 7 nucleotides align to TRBD1. Looked up from germline, CDR1 is SGHRS and CDR2 is YFSETQ. V lost 4 bases to trimming and J lost 2 bases; unmatched junction nucleotides: 9. CDR3 length: 17 residues.

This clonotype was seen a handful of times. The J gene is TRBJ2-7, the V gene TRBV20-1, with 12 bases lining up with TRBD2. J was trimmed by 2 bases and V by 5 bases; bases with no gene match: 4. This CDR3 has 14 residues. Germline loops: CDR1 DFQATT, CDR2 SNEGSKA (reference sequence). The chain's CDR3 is CSAGRTSGAYEQYF. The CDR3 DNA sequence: TGCAGTGCTGGGCGGACTAGCGGGGCCTACGAGCAGTACTTC.

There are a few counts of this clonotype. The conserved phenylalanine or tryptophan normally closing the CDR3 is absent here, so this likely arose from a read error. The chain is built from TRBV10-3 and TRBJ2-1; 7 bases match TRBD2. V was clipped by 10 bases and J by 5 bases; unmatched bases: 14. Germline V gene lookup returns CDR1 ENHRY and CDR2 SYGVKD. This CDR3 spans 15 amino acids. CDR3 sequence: CATGPGASGHNEQFL. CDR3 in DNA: TGTGCCACCGGGCCCGGAGCTAGCGGCCACAATGAGCAGTTCCTC.

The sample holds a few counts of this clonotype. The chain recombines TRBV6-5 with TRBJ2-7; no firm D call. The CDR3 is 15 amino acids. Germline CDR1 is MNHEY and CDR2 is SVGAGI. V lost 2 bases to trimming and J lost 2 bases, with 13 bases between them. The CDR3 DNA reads TGTGCCAGCAGTTACAACGGTGTCCGAACCTACGAGCAGTACTTC. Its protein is CASSYNGVRTYEQYF.

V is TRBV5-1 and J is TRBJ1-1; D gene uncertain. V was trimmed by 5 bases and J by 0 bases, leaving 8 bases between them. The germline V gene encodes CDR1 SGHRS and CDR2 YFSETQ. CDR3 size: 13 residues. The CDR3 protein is CASRDLMNTEAFF. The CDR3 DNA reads TGCGCCAGCAGAGACTTGATGAACACTGAAGCTTTCTTT.

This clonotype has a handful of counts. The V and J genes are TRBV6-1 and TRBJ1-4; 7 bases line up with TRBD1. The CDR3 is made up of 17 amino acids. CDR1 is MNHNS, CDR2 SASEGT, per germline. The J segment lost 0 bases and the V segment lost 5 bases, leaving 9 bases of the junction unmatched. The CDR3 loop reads CASSPQGMFATNEKLFF. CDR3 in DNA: TGTGCCAGCAGTCCACAGGGGATGTTTGCAACTAATGAAAAACTGTTTTTT.

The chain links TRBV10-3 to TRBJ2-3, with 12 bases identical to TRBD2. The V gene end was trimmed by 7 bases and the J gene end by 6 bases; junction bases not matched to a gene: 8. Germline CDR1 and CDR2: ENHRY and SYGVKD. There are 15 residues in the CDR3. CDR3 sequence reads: CAIMPSGGAKDTQYF. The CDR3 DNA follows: TGTGCCATCATGCCTAGCGGGGGGGCCAAGGATACGCAGTATTTT.

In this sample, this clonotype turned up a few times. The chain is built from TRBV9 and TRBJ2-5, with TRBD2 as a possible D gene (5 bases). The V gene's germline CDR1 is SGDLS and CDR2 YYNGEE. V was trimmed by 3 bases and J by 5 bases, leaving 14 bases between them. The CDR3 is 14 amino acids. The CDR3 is CASSDPGSGETQYF. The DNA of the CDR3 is TGTGCCAGCAGCGACCCCGGGTCGGGGGAGACCCAGTACTTC.

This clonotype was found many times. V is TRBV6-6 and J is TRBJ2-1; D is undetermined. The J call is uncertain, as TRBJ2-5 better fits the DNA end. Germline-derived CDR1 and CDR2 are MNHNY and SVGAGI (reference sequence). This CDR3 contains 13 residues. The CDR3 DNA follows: TGTGCCAGCAGTAGGACCGGAAAAGAGACCCAGTACTTC. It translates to CASSRTGKETQYF.

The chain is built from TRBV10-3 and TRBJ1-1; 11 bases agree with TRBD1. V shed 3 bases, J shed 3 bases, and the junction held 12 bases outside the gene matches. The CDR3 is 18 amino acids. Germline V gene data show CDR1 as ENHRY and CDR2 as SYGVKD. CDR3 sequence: CAISDWGDRGKLDTEAFF. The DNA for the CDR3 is TGTGCCATCAGTGACTGGGGGGACAGGGGGAAGTTGGACACTGAAGCTTTCTTT.

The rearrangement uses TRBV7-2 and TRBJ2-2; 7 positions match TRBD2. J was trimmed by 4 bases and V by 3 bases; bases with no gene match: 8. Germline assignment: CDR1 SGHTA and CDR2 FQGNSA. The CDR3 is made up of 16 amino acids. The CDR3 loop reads CASSFAAGGGTGELFF. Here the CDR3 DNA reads TGTGCCAGCAGCTTCGCAGCGGGCGGGGGCACCGGGGAGCTGTTTTTT. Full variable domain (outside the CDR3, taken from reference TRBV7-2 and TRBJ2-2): GAGVSQSPSNKVTEKGKDVELRCDPISGHTALYWYRQSLGQGLEFLIYFQGNSAPDKSGLPSDRFSAERTGGSVSTLTIQRTQQEDSAVYLCASSFAAGGGTGELFFGEGSRLTVL.

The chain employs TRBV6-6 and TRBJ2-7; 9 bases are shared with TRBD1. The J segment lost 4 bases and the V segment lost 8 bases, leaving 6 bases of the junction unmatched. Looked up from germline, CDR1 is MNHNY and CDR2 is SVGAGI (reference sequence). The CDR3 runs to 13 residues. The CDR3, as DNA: TGTGCCAGCGGGACGGGACAGGGTTACGAGCAGTACTTC. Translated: CASGTGQGYEQYF.

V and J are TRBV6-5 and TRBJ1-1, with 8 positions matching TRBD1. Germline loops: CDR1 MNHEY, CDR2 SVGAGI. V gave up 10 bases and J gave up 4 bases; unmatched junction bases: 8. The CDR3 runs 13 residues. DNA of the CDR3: TGTGCCACAGGACAGGGACGGGTCACTGAAGCTTTCTTT. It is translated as CATGQGRVTEAFF.

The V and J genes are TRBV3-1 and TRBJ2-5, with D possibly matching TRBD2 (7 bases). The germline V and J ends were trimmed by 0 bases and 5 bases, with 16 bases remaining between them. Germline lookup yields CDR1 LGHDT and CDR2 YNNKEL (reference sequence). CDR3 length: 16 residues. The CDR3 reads CASSQDRGGGSETQYF. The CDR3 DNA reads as TGTGCCAGCAGCCAAGATAGAGGGGGAGGGTCGGAGACCCAGTACTTC.

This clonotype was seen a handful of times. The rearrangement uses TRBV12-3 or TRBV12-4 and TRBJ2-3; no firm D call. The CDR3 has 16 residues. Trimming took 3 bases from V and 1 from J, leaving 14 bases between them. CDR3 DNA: TGTGCCAGCAGTTTCTCAGGTTCGGTTGGCACAGATACGCAGTATTTT. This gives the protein CASSFSGSVGTDTQYF.

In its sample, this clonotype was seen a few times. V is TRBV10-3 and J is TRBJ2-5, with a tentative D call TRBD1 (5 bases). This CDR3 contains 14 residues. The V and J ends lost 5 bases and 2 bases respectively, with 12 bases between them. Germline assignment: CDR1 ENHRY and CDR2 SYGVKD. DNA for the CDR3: TGTGCCATCAGTCGACAGCTAAGTCAAGAGACCCAGTACTTC. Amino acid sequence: CAISRQLSQETQYF.

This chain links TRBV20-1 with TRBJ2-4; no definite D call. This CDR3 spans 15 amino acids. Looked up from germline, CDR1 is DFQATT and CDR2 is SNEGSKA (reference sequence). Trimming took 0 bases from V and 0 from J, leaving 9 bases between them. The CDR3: CSARDLELAKNIQYF. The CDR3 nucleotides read TGCAGTGCTAGAGATCTGGAGCTAGCCAAAAACATTCAGTACTTC.

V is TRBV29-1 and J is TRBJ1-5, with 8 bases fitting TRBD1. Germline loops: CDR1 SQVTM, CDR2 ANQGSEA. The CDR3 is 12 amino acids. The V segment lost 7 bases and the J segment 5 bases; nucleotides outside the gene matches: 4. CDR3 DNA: TGCAGCGCAGGACAGGGAGATCAGCCCCAGCATTTT. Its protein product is CSAGQGDQPQHF.

As DNA, the CDR3 is TGTGCCATCACTGGAACAGGGGCAGGGGACGAGCAGTACTTC. Translated, it gives CAITGTGAGDEQYF. The genes are TRBV10-3 and TRBJ2-5; 7 bases are shared with TRBD1. The better agreement between TRBJ2-7 and the DNA end casts doubt on the J call. The CDR3 runs to 14 residues. Germline CDR1 ENHRY, CDR2 SYGVKD.

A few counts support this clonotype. In DNA form, the CDR3 reads TGTGCCAGCAGCCAAGATGTTGTAGGGGGGGGGCAAGAGACCCAGTACTTC. It codes for CASSQDVVGGGQETQYF. This rearrangement joins TRBV4-2 to TRBJ2-5; maybe TRBD2 (7 bases). From germline, CDR1 is LGHNA and CDR2 YNFKEQ. Trimming took 0 bases from V and 2 from J, leaving 16 bases between them. The CDR3 extends over 17 amino acids.

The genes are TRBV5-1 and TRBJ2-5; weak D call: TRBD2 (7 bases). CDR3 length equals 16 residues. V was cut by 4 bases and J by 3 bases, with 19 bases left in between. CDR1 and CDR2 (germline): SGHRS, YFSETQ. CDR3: CASSQWGGAVEETQYF. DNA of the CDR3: TGCGCCAGCAGCCAATGGGGGGGGGCAGTCGAAGAGACCCAGTACTTC.

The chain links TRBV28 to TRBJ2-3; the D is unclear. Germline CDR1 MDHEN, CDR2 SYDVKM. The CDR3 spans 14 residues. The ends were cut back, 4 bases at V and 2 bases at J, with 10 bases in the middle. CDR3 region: CASSSYGYTDTQYF. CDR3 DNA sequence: TGTGCCAGCAGTTCCTACGGTTACACAGATACGCAGTATTTT.

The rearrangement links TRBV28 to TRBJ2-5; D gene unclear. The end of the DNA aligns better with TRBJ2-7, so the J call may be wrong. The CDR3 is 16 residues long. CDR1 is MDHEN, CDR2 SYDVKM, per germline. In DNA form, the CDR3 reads TGTGCCAGCAGTTTTGGCCCGACACAAATGTCCTACGAGCAGTACTTC. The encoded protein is CASSFGPTQMSYEQYF.

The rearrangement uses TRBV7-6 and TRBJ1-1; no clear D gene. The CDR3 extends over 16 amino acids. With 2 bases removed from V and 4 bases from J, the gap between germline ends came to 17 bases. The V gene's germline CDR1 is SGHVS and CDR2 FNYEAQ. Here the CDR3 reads CASSLSVEGGGTEAFF. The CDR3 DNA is TGTGCCAGCAGCTTATCAGTGGAGGGAGGAGGCACTGAAGCTTTCTTT.

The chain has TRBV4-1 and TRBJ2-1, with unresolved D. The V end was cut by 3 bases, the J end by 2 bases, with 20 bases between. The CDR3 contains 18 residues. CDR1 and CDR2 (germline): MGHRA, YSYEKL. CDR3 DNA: TGCGCCAGCAGCCACCTTTTGGGGATAAGCGCGGCCTACAATGAGCAGTTCTTC. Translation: CASSHLLGISAAYNEQFF.

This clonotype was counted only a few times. The CDR3: CASSRGGPWVGETQYF. Written as DNA, the CDR3 is TGTGCCAGCAGCCGGGGGGGCCCATGGGTAGGCGAGACCCAGTACTTC. The chain has TRBV6-6 and TRBJ2-5, with 8 bases fitting TRBD2. V shed 6 bases, J shed 5 bases, and the junction held 14 bases outside the gene matches. The CDR3 has 16 residues. Germline CDR1 is MNHNY and CDR2 is SVGAGI (reference sequence).